The rows below give T cell receptor beta chains drawn from one sample of a study of blood T cell repertoires in COVID-19. Some clones are missing from TCRdb's copy, which holds only in-frame ones; the method was immunoSEQ multiplex PCR. Of about 74,000 clones listed, 88% are singletons. Sequences were obtained from peripheral blood. All receptors come from a woman of 80 years or more with active or convalescent COVID-19. Each CDR3 is given with its conserved first and last residue. The D gene is left open where the match is weak. Only part of the rows carry a size: once, few, many, or a class if the clone is expanded.

TRBJ1-3 | . | . | TRBV28 | TGTGCCAGCAGCTCCCCGGTGGTCTTAGCGAGCACCATATATTTT | CASSSPVVLASTIYF
TRBJ2-3 | . | TRBD2 | TRBV4-3 | TGCGCCAGCAGCCAAGATACTAGCGGGGGAGCCTTCCCAGATACGCAGTATTTT | CASSQDTSGGAFPDTQYF
TRBJ1-1 | . | TRBD1 | TRBV7-9 | TGTGCCAGCAGCTCTTACAGGGGGGGGAACACTGAAGCTTTCTTT | CASSSYRGGNTEAFF
TRBJ2-2 | . | . | TRBV15 | TGTGCCACCAGATCAGGGTTCACCGGGGAGCTGTTTTTT | CATRSGFTGELFF
TRBJ1-2 | few | TRBD1 | TRBV24-1 | TGTGCCACCAGTGATCAACCCGGGACAGGGTCGGTTTATGGCTACACCTTC | CATSDQPGTGSVYGYTF
TRBJ2-3 | . | . | TRBV6-5 | TGTGCCAGCAGTTTAACCGAACAGACCTTGGGAGATACGCAGTATTTT | CASSLTEQTLGDTQYF
TRBJ1-1 | once | . | TRBV14 | TGTGCCAGCAGCTGGTCCCTCCCTAGGGGTGAAGCTTTCTTT | CASSWSLPRGEAFF
TRBJ2-5 | . | . | TRBV2 | TGTGCCAGCAGTCGAATGAGGTTCCAAGAGACCCAGTACTTC | CASSRMRFQETQYF
TRBJ2-5 | . | . | TRBV3-1/TRBV3-2 | TGTGCCAGCAGCCAAGTAAAGGTTGCGGTAGCGCGGTGGGGGGCCCAGTACTTC | CASSQVKVAVARWGAQYF
TRBJ2-7 | . | . | TRBV12-3/TRBV12-4 | TGTGCCAGCAGTTCCCACAGGGGAGGCGAGCAGTACTTC | CASSSHRGGEQYF
TRBJ1-1 | once | . | TRBV4-1 | TGCGCCAGCAGCCAAGGGGCTCAGGGGATTATTGAAGCTTTCTTT | CASSQGAQGIIEAFF
TRBJ1-2 | . | . | TRBV19 | TGTGCCAGTAGTTTACAGGGTCGGGGCTACACCTTC | CASSLQGRGYTF
TRBJ1-2 | . | . | TRBV19 | TGTGCCAGTAATACCCGCGGGGGCCCCTATGGCTACACCTTC | CASNTRGGPYGYTF
TRBJ1-2 | few | TRBD1 | TRBV11-2 | TGTGCCAGCAGCTTAAGACAGGGGGATATTGGCTACACCTTC | CASSLRQGDIGYTF
TRBJ1-5 | once | TRBD1 | TRBV7-2 | TGTGCCAGCAGCTTCCGGGACAGGGGAATTGGCAATCAGCCCCAGCATTTT | CASSFRDRGIGNQPQHF
TRBJ2-1 | . | . | TRBV6-2/TRBV6-3 | TGTGCCAGCAGTTACGGGGCGCGGGGCTACAATGAGCAGTTCTTC | CASSYGARGYNEQFF
TRBJ1-4 | . | . | TRBV7-2 | TGTGCCAGCAGCCTCCGGGGGGTCAATGAAAAACTGTTTTTT | CASSLRGVNEKLFF
TRBJ1-1 | . | TRBD1 | TRBV5-1 | TGCGCCAGCAGCCCAGGGACAGGGTGGGACACTGAAGCTTTCTTT | CASSPGTGWDTEAFF
TRBJ1-3 | . | . | TRBV7-2 | TGTGCCAGCAGCTTAGTGGGGTCGCGGGCCGGAAACACCATATATTTT | CASSLVGSRAGNTIYF
TRBJ1-4 | . | . | TRBV18 | TGTGCCAGCTCATTTTATCAGAATGAAAAACTGTTTTTT | CASSFYQNEKLFF
TRBJ1-1 | . | TRBD1 | TRBV5-1 | TGCGCCAGCAGCTCGGGACAGGGGGCCCGGGGCACTGAAGCTTTCTTT | CASSSGQGARGTEAFF
TRBJ1-6 | . | . | TRBV6-2/TRBV6-3 | TGTGCCAGCAGTCGAAGATGGAGTAATAATTCACCCCTCCACTTT | CASSRRWSNNSPLHF
TRBJ1-5 | . | TRBD1 | TRBV19 | TGTGCCAGTACCCCTCCGACAGGGGGCCTTTTTAGCAATCAGCCCCAGCATTTT | CASTPPTGGLFSNQPQHF
TRBJ1-6 | once | . | TRBV11-2 | TGTGCCAGCAGCTTTGGGACATTTGATTCACCCCTCCACTTT | CASSFGTFDSPLHF
TRBJ1-1 | . | . | TRBV6-6 | TGTGCCAGCAGTGACGGACAGAAGAACACTGAAGCTTTCTTT | CASSDGQKNTEAFF
TRBJ2-7 | once | . | TRBV19 | TGTGCCAGTAGCTGGGGCAGGGATAACTACGAGCAGTACTTC | CASSWGRDNYEQYF
TRBJ2-5 | once | . | TRBV5-1 | TGCGCCAGCAGCTTGGTTTTAGGCACAGACCAAGAGACCCAGTACTTC | CASSLVLGTDQETQYF
TRBJ1-6 | . | TRBD1 | TRBV5-8 | TGTGCCAGCACCTTGGGACAGCCGAATTCACCCCTCCACTTT | CASTLGQPNSPLHF
TRBJ1-1 | . | . | TRBV5-1 | TGCGCCAGCAGCTTGGCCGGGAACACTGAAGCTTTCTTT | CASSLAGNTEAFF
TRBJ1-5 | . | . | TRBV11-2 | TGTGCCAGCAGCCGCGAGGGTCAGCCCCAGCATTTT | CASSREGQPQHF
TRBJ1-3 | . | . | TRBV27 | TGTGCCAGCAGAGACAGCTCTGGAAACACCATATATTTT | CASRDSSGNTIYF
TRBJ1-2 | . | TRBD1 | TRBV5-4 | TGTGCCAGCAGCCCGGACAGGGCCTATGGCTACACCTTC | CASSPDRAYGYTF
TRBJ2-7 | once | TRBD2 | TRBV15 | TGTGCCACCTCACTAGCGGGTATTTCCTCCTACGAGCAGTACTTC | CATSLAGISSYEQYF
TRBJ1-5 | . | . | TRBV4-3 | TGCGCCAGCAGCCAAGTTTGGGCGCCCGATCAGCCCCAGCATTTT | CASSQVWAPDQPQHF
TRBJ1-6 | few | TRBD1 | TRBV7-2 | TGTGCCAGCAGCTCTCGACAGGGGGAGAGATCACCCCTCCACTTT | CASSSRQGERSPLHF
TRBJ1-1 | . | . | TRBV30 | TGTGCCTGGAGAAGCGGGGTTAACACTGAAGCTTTCTTT | CAWRSGVNTEAFF
TRBJ1-6 | . | . | TRBV7-2 | TGTGCCAGCAGCTCCCGGGAGCCTTATAATTCACCCCTCCACTTT | CASSSREPYNSPLHF
TRBJ1-4 | . | . | TRBV7-6 | TGTGCCAGCAGCGCCAACCTACAGGGCGGGAGTGAAAAACTGTTTTTT | CASSANLQGGSEKLFF
TRBJ2-3 | . | TRBD1 | TRBV3-1/TRBV3-2 | TGTGCCAGCAGCCAAGGGACAGGAGGTACGCAGTATTTT | CASSQGTGGTQYF
TRBJ2-4 | . | TRBD1 | TRBV25-1 | TGTGCCAGCAGAAACCAGGGGGAGAACATTCAGTACTTC | CASRNQGENIQYF
TRBJ2-3 | . | . | TRBV3-1/TRBV3-2 | TGTGCCAGCAGCCAAGGACTAGATGGAGATACGCAGTATTTT | CASSQGLDGDTQYF
TRBJ2-1 | . | TRBD1 | TRBV18 | TGTGCCAGCTCCCCCGTGACAGGGGGATACAATGAGCAGTTCTTC | CASSPVTGGYNEQFF
TRBJ1-6 | . | TRBD1 | TRBV27 | TGTGCCAGCAGTTTTTCGGCGCAGGGGGCGGTCTATAATTCACCCCTCCACTTT | CASSFSAQGAVYNSPLHF
TRBJ1-5 | . | TRBD1 | TRBV9 | TGTGCCAGCAGCCAGGACAGGGGCGGCCAGCCCCAGCATTTT | CASSQDRGGQPQHF
TRBJ1-4 | . | . | TRBV10-3 | TGTGCCATCAGTGACCTCCAGGGAAATGAAAAACTGTTTTTT | CAISDLQGNEKLFF
TRBJ2-1 | . | TRBD1 | TRBV5-1 | TGCGCCAGCAGCTTAAACAGGGGGGAGGTGGTCGATGAGCAGTTCTTC | CASSLNRGEVVDEQFF
TRBJ2-5 | . | . | TRBV5-4 | TGTGCCAGCAGCAACAGGGGGGGAGAGACCCAGTACTTC | CASSNRGGETQYF
TRBJ1-1 | . | . | TRBV11-2 | TGTGCCAGCAGCACCACCGGGAACACTGAAGCTTTCTTT | CASSTTGNTEAFF
TRBJ2-3 | . | . | TRBV11-2 | TGTGCCAGCAGCTTTTCAGGGGCCCCCTTAGACTTCACAGATACGCAGTATTTT | CASSFSGAPLDFTDTQYF
TRBJ2-2 | . | TRBD2 | TRBV9 | TGTGCCAGCAGCTCGGGACTAGCGAACACCGGGGAGCTGTTTTTT | CASSSGLANTGELFF
TRBJ1-2 | . | TRBD1 | TRBV9 | TGTGCCAGCAGCGTAGGACAGGGGGCAGGCTATGGCTACACCTTC | CASSVGQGAGYGYTF
TRBJ1-3 | . | . | TRBV7-8 | TGTGCCAGCAGCTCATACAGGATATCTGGAAACACCATATATTTT | CASSSYRISGNTIYF
TRBJ1-2 | . | . | TRBV4-3 | TGCGCCAGCAGCCGGGGAGTCTATGGCTACACCTTC | CASSRGVYGYTF
TRBJ2-2 | . | TRBD1 | TRBV7-9 | TGTGCCAGCAGCAGCAGGGGGAACCCCATCTCGAACACCGGGGAGCTGTTTTTT | CASSSRGNPISNTGELFF
TRBJ1-1 | . | . | TRBV10-3 | TGTGCCATCAGTGAGACAGGGACAACCATGAACACTGAAGCTTTCTTT | CAISETGTTMNTEAFF
TRBJ2-2 | . | TRBD2 | TRBV7-8 | TGTGCCAGCAGCTTTGGGGGGGGCACCGGGGAGCTGTTTTTT | CASSFGGGTGELFF
TRBJ2-7 | . | TRBD1 | TRBV6-2/TRBV6-3 | TGTGCCAGCAGTTGGGACAGGACCACTGAGGAGCAGTACTTC | CASSWDRTTEEQYF